These T cell receptor beta chains were read from a single sample in a study of CD8+ T cells in alopecia areata. Repertoires were generated with immunoSEQ multiplex PCR, while TCRdb's copy carries only in-frame clones and drops some. The sample holds about 140,000 clones, under 60% seen once. The sequenced sample was CD4+ T cells sorted from blood, obtained at week 0. The receptors derive from a human donor with alopecia areata. Each CDR3 is given with its conserved first and last residue.

v_call: TRBV7-9
j_call: TRBJ2-5
cdr3_aa: CASSPGLAGYQETQYF

v_call: TRBV27
j_call: TRBJ1-6
cdr3_aa: CASSLGPFNSPLHF

v_call: TRBV5-1
j_call: TRBJ2-5
cdr3_aa: CASSLVAGGQETQYF

v_call: TRBV10-3
j_call: TRBJ1-1
cdr3_aa: CAISAIKNTEAFF

v_call: TRBV20-1
j_call: TRBJ1-4
cdr3_aa: CSGVRAEKLFF

v_call: TRBV29-1
j_call: TRBJ2-3
cdr3_aa: CSVRGGARDTQYF

v_call: TRBV28
j_call: TRBJ2-7
cdr3_aa: CASSLGPEQYF

v_call: TRBV7-9
j_call: TRBJ2-7
cdr3_aa: CASSLTSTYEQYF

v_call: TRBV19
j_call: TRBJ1-6
cdr3_aa: CASRGGGQGYSPLHF

v_call: TRBV5-1
j_call: TRBJ1-2
cdr3_aa: CASSLAANYGYTF

v_call: TRBV4-3
j_call: TRBJ1-1
cdr3_aa: CASSQTGNAEAFF

v_call: TRBV19
j_call: TRBJ1-6
cdr3_aa: CASRDPGPLHF

v_call: TRBV5-1
j_call: TRBJ1-2
cdr3_aa: CASSLDVRNYGYTF

v_call: TRBV6-5
j_call: TRBJ2-7
cdr3_aa: CASRARKVYEQYF

v_call: TRBV9
j_call: TRBJ2-7
cdr3_aa: CASSGGSTYEQYF

v_call: TRBV30
j_call: TRBJ2-3
cdr3_aa: CAWSGRGGNTQYF

v_call: TRBV7-9
j_call: TRBJ2-3
cdr3_aa: CASIRTNTDTQYF

v_call: TRBV5-1
j_call: TRBJ2-1
cdr3_aa: CASSLAGTNYNEQFF

v_call: TRBV30
j_call: TRBJ1-1
cdr3_aa: CAWSVVDRVSEAFF

v_call: TRBV27
j_call: TRBJ2-7
cdr3_aa: CASSLSSTYEQYF

v_call: TRBV29-1
j_call: TRBJ1-5
cdr3_aa: CSVTQGADSNQPQHF

v_call: TRBV11-3
j_call: TRBJ2-5
cdr3_aa: CASSPGGVGQETQYF

v_call: TRBV29-1
j_call: TRBJ1-1
cdr3_aa: CSALVRLEAFF

v_call: TRBV30
j_call: TRBJ2-7
cdr3_aa: CAWAGGVEQYF

v_call: TRBV5-1
j_call: TRBJ2-6
cdr3_aa: CASSHGTSGANVLTF

v_call: TRBV6-1
j_call: TRBJ1-5
cdr3_aa: CASSRDRSNQPQHF

v_call: TRBV6-5
j_call: TRBJ1-4
cdr3_aa: CASSDRFNEKLFF

v_call: TRBV5-1
j_call: TRBJ2-1
cdr3_aa: CASSLGDGGNEQFF

v_call: TRBV19
j_call: TRBJ2-7
cdr3_aa: CASSNKGYSYEQYF

v_call: TRBV9
j_call: TRBJ2-1
cdr3_aa: CASSVSPRAQNNEQFF

v_call: TRBV5-1
j_call: TRBJ1-1
cdr3_aa: CASSLGTGIEAFF

v_call: TRBV27
j_call: TRBJ1-5
cdr3_aa: CATADRARSNQPQHF

v_call: TRBV29-1
j_call: TRBJ1-2
cdr3_aa: CSVESAQGASDYGYTF

v_call: TRBV10-3
j_call: TRBJ2-5
cdr3_aa: CAISDPRGWPSGGETQYF

v_call: TRBV15
j_call: TRBJ2-5
cdr3_aa: CATSRDVETQYF

v_call: TRBV30
j_call: TRBJ1-1
cdr3_aa: CAWKPLDRENTEAFF

v_call: TRBV11-3
j_call: TRBJ2-1
cdr3_aa: CASSLDQGTTSGGAEQFF

v_call: TRBV7-2
j_call: TRBJ2-5
cdr3_aa: CASSLPVRLAGGPQETQYF

v_call: TRBV27
j_call: TRBJ2-7
cdr3_aa: CASSLVRGGTYEQYF

v_call: TRBV18
j_call: TRBJ1-2
cdr3_aa: CASSPEPQGGGYTF